This TCR beta chain was captured by sequencing in a study of blood T cell repertoires in COVID-19. Overall study: The United States, Italy and Spain were the sources of the acute and convalescent COVID-19 samples. The analysed material was cDNA or gDNA that came from T cells, B-cell-depleted T cells, or PBMCs.

Original handling: Using reference gene primer amplification, nucleated cell counts were estimated. Clones were read by immunoSEQ multiplex PCR, and TCRdb kept only the in-frame ones, dropping some. The V and J calls and clone size come from that table; D and trimming were worked out from the DNA. The sample contains 100,000 to 120,000 clones, approximately 85% of which appear only once. With 6 bases clipped from V and 1 base from J, the junction kept 6 bases outside the gene matches. The germline V gene encodes CDR1 ENHRY and CDR2 SYGVKD. The CDR3 covers 15 residues. This receptor was taken from a man aged 50-60 years with acute or convalescent COVID-19. V gene TRBV10-3 combines with J gene TRBJ1-1, with 9 bases matching TRBD1. Sequencing was performed on peripheral blood. The CDR3 nucleotides are TGTGCCATCAGCGCCGGACAGGGGACGAACACTGAAGCTTTCTTT. It translates to CAISAGQGTNTEAFF.